Sequencing of this T cell receptor beta chain was carried out in a study of post-analysis software for immune sequencing data. Built from TCR beta cDNA, the libraries had unique molecular identifiers in them. A single record per CDR3 protein comes from TCRdb applying MiXCR to the PCR reads. The sample has 750,000 to 950,000 distinct CDR3 sequences, approximately 53% seen once; the top ten hold around 4.5%. Study conclusions and caveats: Five or six TRBV segments were significantly more frequent in patients than in controls. TRBV5-6, TRBV5-1 and TRBV20-1 were among these segments.

In the case of this clonotype: Its antigen is still unknown.

The CDR3 has 17 amino acids. Trimming took off 6 bases at V and 9 bases at J, with 27 bases between the two ends. The V call is TRBV12-3 or TRBV12-4, the J call TRBJ2-1; possibly TRBD1 for D (8 bases). This clonotype was sampled from a girl under 18 with multiple sclerosis. Input material: blood. The CDR3 nucleotides read TGTGCCAGCAGCCCCCGACAGGGGAGGGAGGGCCCGGGTGAGCAGTTCTTC. Translated, it gives CASSPRQGREGPGEQFF.